This is a list of T cell receptor beta chains from one sample in a study of cytomegalovirus exposure and HLA in healthy donors. Data came from immunoSEQ multiplex PCR; TCRdb stores just in-frame clones and leaves some out. The sample includes about 170,000 clones, around four fifths of them seen just once. The material sequenced was PBMCs. These receptors all come from a woman aged 18-29 years in good health and CMV-seronegative. Each CDR3 is given with its conserved first and last residue. The order of the fields is J gene, V gene, CDR3 protein.

j_call: TRBJ1-4
v_call: TRBV2
cdr3_aa: CASREAAATNEKLFF

j_call: TRBJ1-6
v_call: TRBV6-5
cdr3_aa: CASSWTGSSYNSPLHF

j_call: TRBJ2-7
v_call: TRBV28
cdr3_aa: CASSPNGVQYF

j_call: TRBJ2-5
v_call: TRBV2
cdr3_aa: CASSGAGTGLGETQYF

j_call: TRBJ2-1
v_call: TRBV29-1
cdr3_aa: CSVERDLSYNNEQFF

j_call: TRBJ2-1
v_call: TRBV5-5
cdr3_aa: CASSPRTGEKFF

j_call: TRBJ2-7
v_call: TRBV5-4
cdr3_aa: CASSLAGGTPSYEQYF

j_call: TRBJ2-5
v_call: TRBV27
cdr3_aa: CASSRTHPGQGGVQETQYF

j_call: TRBJ2-1
v_call: TRBV6-1
cdr3_aa: CASWIRQGRYNEQFF

j_call: TRBJ2-2
v_call: TRBV18
cdr3_aa: CASSPRKATGELFF

j_call: TRBJ1-4
v_call: TRBV4-1
cdr3_aa: CASSQSNGFDEKLFF

j_call: TRBJ2-5
v_call: TRBV29-1
cdr3_aa: CSVTPGSGSQETQYF

j_call: TRBJ1-1
v_call: TRBV4-1
cdr3_aa: CASSQVLPGTEAFF

j_call: TRBJ1-2
v_call: TRBV5-1
cdr3_aa: CASSAGQGTNYGYTF

j_call: TRBJ2-7
v_call: TRBV19
cdr3_aa: CASSRTDRGAYEQYF

j_call: TRBJ1-2
v_call: TRBV27
cdr3_aa: CASGYRTDSPNYGYTF

j_call: TRBJ1-4
v_call: TRBV5-6
cdr3_aa: CASSPSWGGKLFF

j_call: TRBJ1-3
v_call: TRBV5-1
cdr3_aa: CASSPGSSGNTIYF

j_call: TRBJ2-1
v_call: TRBV19
cdr3_aa: CASSIRRSNSINNEQFF

j_call: TRBJ1-1
v_call: TRBV13
cdr3_aa: CASSEQGSRIEAFF

j_call: TRBJ2-1
v_call: TRBV6-6
cdr3_aa: CASSYASTGARNEQFF

j_call: TRBJ1-1
v_call: TRBV27
cdr3_aa: CASTGRGRGAEAFF

j_call: TRBJ2-7
v_call: TRBV27
cdr3_aa: CASSGGTGGWEQYF

j_call: TRBJ2-1
v_call: TRBV4-2
cdr3_aa: CASSQVRLAEDNEQFF

j_call: TRBJ2-3
v_call: TRBV28
cdr3_aa: CASSSPGTGGTDTQYF

j_call: TRBJ2-1
v_call: TRBV5-1
cdr3_aa: CASSPLPSGMSYNEQFF

j_call: TRBJ2-3
v_call: TRBV7-5
cdr3_aa: CARRGRWGTDTQYF

j_call: TRBJ2-2
v_call: TRBV7-9
cdr3_aa: CASSLQQADTGELFF

j_call: TRBJ1-2
v_call: TRBV29-1
cdr3_aa: CSAREGTLGYTF

j_call: TRBJ1-2
v_call: TRBV29-1
cdr3_aa: CSVEVIPGQAPYGYTF

j_call: TRBJ2-7
v_call: TRBV4-1
cdr3_aa: CASSQDSLLSYEQYF

j_call: TRBJ2-1
v_call: TRBV7-9
cdr3_aa: CASSSGGANEQFF

j_call: TRBJ1-2
v_call: TRBV28
cdr3_aa: CASSPGYGYTF

j_call: TRBJ2-7
v_call: TRBV18
cdr3_aa: CASSPSPAMRQGNYEQYF

j_call: TRBJ1-5
v_call: TRBV4-1
cdr3_aa: CASSQPWTGNNQPQHF

j_call: TRBJ1-2
v_call: TRBV6-5
cdr3_aa: CASSYRGRGYTF

j_call: TRBJ2-7
v_call: TRBV6-5
cdr3_aa: CASSYFPPDRVNEQYF

j_call: TRBJ2-5
v_call: TRBV5-1
cdr3_aa: CASSLGGQLQETQYF

j_call: TRBJ1-2
v_call: TRBV19
cdr3_aa: CASSTTTGAGYTF

j_call: TRBJ1-2
v_call: TRBV28
cdr3_aa: CASSLSYEEGYGYTF

j_call: TRBJ1-5
v_call: TRBV27
cdr3_aa: CASSMTGGAFDNQPQHF

j_call: TRBJ1-2
v_call: TRBV9
cdr3_aa: CASSRGVGSFGYGYTF

j_call: TRBJ2-5
v_call: TRBV6-6
cdr3_aa: CASSYPGETQYF

j_call: TRBJ2-3
v_call: TRBV2
cdr3_aa: CASSQGAVGTDTQYF

j_call: TRBJ2-1
v_call: TRBV10-3
cdr3_aa: CAIRQGQGDNEQFF

j_call: TRBJ1-5
v_call: TRBV19
cdr3_aa: CASSIYLRSSNQPQHF

j_call: TRBJ2-1
v_call: TRBV6-1
cdr3_aa: CASSGHSGSSSEQFF

j_call: TRBJ2-7
v_call: TRBV11-2
cdr3_aa: CASGGGQFYEQYF

j_call: TRBJ2-5
v_call: TRBV5-1
cdr3_aa: CASSFGGQETQYF